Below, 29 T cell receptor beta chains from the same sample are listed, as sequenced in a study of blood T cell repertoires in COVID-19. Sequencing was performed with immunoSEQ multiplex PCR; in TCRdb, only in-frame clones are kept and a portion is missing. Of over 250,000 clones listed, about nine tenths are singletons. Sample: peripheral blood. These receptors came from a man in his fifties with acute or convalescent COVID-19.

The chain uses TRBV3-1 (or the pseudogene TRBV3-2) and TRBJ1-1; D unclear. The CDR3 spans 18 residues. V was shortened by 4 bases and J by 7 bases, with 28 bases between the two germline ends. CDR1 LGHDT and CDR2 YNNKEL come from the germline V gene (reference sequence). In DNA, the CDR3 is TGTGCCAGCAGCCGCTACGGGAAGCGGCTCGTAAATCCCCTTGAAGCTTTCTTT. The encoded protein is CASSRYGKRLVNPLEAFF.

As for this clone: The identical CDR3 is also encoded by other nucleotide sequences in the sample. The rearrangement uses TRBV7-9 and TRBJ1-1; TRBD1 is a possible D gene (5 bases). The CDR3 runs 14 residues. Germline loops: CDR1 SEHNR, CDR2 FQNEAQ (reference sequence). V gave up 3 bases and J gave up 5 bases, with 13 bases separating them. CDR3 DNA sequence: TGTGCCAGCAGCTTTAGTCAGGGAGGAACTGAAGCTTTCTTT. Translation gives CASSFSQGGTEAFF.

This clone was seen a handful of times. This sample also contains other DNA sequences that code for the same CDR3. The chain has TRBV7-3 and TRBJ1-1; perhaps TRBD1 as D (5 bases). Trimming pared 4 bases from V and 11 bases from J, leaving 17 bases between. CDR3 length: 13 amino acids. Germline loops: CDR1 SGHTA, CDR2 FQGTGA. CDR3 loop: CASSSGTGGEAFF. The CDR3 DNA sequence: TGTGCCAGCAGCTCAGGAACGGGGGGTGAGGCTTTCTTT.

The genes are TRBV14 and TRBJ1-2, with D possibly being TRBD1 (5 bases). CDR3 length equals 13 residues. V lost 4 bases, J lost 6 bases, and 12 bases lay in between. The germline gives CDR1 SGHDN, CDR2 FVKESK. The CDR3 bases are TGTGCCAGCAGCCGCCCGGGGGAGCATGGCTACACCTTC. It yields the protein CASSRPGEHGYTF.

Here the CDR3 reads CASSYSRGSQQYF. CDR3 DNA sequence: TGTGCCAGCAGTTACTCGAGGGGGAGTCAGCAGTACTTC. The V call is TRBV6-5, the J call TRBJ2-7; tentatively, D is TRBD1 (6 bases). There are 13 residues in the CDR3. V was cut by 0 bases and J by 8 bases, with 11 bases left in between. Germline lookup yields CDR1 MNHEY and CDR2 SVGAGI.

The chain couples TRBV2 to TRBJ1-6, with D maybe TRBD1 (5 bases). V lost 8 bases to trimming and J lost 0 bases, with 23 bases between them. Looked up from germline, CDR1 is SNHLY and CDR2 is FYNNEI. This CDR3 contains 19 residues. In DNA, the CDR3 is TGTGCCAGCGAATGGGATCCGGGACTCCAGAGCTCCTATAATTCACCCCTCCACTTT. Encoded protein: CASEWDPGLQSSYNSPLHF.

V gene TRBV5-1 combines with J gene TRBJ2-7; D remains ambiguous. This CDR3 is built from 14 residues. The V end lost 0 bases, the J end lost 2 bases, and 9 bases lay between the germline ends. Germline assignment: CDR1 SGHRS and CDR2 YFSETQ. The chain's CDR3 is CASSLGPGTYEQYF. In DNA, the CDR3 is TGCGCCAGCAGCTTGGGACCAGGAACCTACGAGCAGTACTTC.

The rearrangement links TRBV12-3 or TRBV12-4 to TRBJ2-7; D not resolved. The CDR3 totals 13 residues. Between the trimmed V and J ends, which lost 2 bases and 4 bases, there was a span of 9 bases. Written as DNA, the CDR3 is TGTGCCAGCAGTTTACTGGGCCGATACGAGCAGTACTTC. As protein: CASSLLGRYEQYF.

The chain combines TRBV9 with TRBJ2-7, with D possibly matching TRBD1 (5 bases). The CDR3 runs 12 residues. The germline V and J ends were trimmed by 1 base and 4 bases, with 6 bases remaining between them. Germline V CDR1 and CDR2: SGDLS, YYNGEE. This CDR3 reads CASSVQGYEQYF. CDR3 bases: TGTGCCAGCAGCGTACAGGGATACGAGCAGTACTTC. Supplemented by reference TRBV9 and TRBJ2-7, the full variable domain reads DSGVTQTPKHLITATGQRVTLRCSPRSGDLSVYWYQQSLDQGLQFLIQYYNGEERAKGNILERFSAQQFPDLHSELNLSSLELGDSALYFCASSVQGYEQYFGPGTRLTVT.

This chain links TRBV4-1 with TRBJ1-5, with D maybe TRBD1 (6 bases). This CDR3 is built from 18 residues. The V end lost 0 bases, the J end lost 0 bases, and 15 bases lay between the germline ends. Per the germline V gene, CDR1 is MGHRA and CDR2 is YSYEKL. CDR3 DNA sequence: TGCGCCAGCAGCCAAGAGGGGCAGGGGATCTATAGCAATCAGCCCCAGCATTTT. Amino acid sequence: CASSQEGQGIYSNQPQHF.

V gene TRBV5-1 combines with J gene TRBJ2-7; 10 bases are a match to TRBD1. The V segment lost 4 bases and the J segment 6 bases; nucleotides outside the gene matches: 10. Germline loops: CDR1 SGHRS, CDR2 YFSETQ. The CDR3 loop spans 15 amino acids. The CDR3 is CASSPTGTGAVEQYF. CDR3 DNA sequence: TGCGCCAGCAGCCCAACCGGGACAGGGGCGGTCGAGCAGTACTTC.

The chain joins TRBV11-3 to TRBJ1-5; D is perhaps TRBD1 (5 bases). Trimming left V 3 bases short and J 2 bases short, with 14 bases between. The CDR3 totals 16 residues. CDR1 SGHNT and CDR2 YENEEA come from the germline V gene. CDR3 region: CASSFYGGGGNQPQHF. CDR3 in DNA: TGTGCCAGCAGCTTCTATGGGGGAGGAGGCAATCAGCCCCAGCATTTT.

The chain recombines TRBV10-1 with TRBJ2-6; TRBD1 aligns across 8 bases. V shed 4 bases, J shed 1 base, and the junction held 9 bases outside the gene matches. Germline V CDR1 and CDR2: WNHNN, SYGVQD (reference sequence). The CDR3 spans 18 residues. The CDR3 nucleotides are TGCGCCAGCAGTGGAGGGACAGGCTCGAAATCTGGGGCCAACGTCCTGACTTTC. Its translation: CASSGGTGSKSGANVLTF.

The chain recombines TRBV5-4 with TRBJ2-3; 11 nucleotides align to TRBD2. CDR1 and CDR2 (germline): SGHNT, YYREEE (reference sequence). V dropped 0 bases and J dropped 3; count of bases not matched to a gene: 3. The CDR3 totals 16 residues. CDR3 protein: CASSLGLAGPTDTQYF. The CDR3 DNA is TGTGCCAGCAGCTTGGGACTAGCGGGGCCTACAGATACGCAGTATTTT.

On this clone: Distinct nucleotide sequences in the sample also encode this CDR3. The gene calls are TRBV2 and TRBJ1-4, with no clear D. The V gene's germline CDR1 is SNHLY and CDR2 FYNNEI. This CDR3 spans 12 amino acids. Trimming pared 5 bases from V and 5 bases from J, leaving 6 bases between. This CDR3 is CASSRENEKLFF. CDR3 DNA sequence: TGTGCCAGCAGTAGGGAGAATGAAAAACTGTTTTTT.

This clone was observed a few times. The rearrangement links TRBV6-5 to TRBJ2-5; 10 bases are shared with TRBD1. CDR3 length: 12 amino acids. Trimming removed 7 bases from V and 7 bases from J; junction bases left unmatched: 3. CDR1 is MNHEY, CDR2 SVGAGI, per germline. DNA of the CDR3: TGTGCCAGCATCCGGACAGGGGGGACCCAGTACTTC. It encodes CASIRTGGTQYF.

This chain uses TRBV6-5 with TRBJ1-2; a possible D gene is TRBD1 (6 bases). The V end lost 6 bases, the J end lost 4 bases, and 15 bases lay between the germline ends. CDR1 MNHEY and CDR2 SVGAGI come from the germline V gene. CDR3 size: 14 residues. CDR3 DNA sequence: TGTGCCAGCAGGGAGGGGGGGGCAAGCTATGGCTACACCTTC. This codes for CASREGGASYGYTF.

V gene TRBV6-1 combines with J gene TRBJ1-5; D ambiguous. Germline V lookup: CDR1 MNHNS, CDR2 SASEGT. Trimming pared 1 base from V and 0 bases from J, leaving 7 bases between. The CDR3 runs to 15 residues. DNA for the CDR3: TGTGCCAGCAGTGAAGGAGTTCATAGCAATCAGCCCCAGCATTTT. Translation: CASSEGVHSNQPQHF.

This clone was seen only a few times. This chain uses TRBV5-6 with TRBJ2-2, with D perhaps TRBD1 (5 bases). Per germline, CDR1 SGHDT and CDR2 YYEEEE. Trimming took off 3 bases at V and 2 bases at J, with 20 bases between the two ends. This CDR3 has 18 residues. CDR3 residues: CASSWDDRPEINTGELFF. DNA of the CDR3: TGTGCCAGCAGCTGGGATGACAGACCAGAGATTAACACCGGGGAGCTGTTTTTT.

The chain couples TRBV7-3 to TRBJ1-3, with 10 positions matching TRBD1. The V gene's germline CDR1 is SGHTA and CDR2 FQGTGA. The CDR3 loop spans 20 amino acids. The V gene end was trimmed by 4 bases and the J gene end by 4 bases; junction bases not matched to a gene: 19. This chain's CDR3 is CASSCPGTGVTLTLGNTIYF. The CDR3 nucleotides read TGTGCCAGCAGCTGCCCGGGGACAGGGGTCACACTTACTCTCGGAAACACCATATATTTT. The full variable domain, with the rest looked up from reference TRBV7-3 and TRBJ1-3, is GAGVSQTPSNKVTEKGKYVELRCDPISGHTALYWYRQSLGQGPEFLIYFQGTGAADDSGLPNDRFFAVRPEGSVSTLKIQRTERGDSAVYLCASSCPGTGVTLTLGNTIYFGEGSWLTVV.

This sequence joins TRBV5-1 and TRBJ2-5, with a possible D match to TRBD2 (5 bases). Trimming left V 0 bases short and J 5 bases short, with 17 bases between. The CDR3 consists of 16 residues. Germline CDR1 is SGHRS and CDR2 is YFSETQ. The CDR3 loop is CASSLATSGRGETQYF. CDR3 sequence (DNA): TGCGCCAGCAGCTTGGCCACTTCGGGCCGAGGGGAGACCCAGTACTTC.

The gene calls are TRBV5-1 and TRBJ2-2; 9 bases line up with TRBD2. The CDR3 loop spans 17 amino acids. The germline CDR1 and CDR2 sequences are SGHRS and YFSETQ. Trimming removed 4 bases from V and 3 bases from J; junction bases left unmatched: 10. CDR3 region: CASSLSGGGAYTGELFF. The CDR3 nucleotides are TGCGCCAGCAGCCTTTCTGGCGGGGGGGCCTACACCGGGGAGCTGTTTTTT.

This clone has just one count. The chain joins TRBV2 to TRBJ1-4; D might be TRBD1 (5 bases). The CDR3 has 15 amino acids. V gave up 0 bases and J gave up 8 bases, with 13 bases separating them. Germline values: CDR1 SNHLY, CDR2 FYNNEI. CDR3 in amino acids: CASSEAQDNYEKLFF. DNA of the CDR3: TGTGCCAGCAGTGAAGCGCAGGACAACTACGAAAAACTGTTTTTT. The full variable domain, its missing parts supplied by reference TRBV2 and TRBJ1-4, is EPEVTQTPSHQVTQMGQEVILRCVPISNHLYFYWYRQILGQKVEFLVSFYNNEISEKSEIFDDQFSVERPDGSNFTLKIRSTKLEDSAMYFCASSEAQDNYEKLFFGSGTQLSVL.

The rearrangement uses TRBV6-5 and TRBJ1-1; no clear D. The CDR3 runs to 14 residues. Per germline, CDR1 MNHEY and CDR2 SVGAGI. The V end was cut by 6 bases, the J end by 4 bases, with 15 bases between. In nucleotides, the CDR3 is TGTGCCAGCAGGTCGGAGGAGTACGGCACTGAAGCTTTCTTT. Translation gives CASRSEEYGTEAFF.

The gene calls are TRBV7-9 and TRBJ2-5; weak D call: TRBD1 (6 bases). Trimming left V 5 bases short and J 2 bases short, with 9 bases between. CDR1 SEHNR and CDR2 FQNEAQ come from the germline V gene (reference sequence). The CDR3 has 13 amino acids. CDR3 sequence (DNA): TGTGCCAGCAGCCGGGACACTCAAGAGACCCAGTACTTC. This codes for CASSRDTQETQYF.

CDR3 sequence: CASSPNRGLYGYTF. The DNA of the CDR3 is TGTGCCAGCAGCCCGAACAGGGGGCTGTATGGCTACACCTTC. The chain has TRBV6-5 and TRBJ1-2; 9 bases are shared with TRBD1. Germline V lookup: CDR1 MNHEY, CDR2 SVGAGI. The CDR3 spans 14 residues. The V gene end was trimmed by 6 bases and the J gene end by 5 bases; junction bases not matched to a gene: 7.

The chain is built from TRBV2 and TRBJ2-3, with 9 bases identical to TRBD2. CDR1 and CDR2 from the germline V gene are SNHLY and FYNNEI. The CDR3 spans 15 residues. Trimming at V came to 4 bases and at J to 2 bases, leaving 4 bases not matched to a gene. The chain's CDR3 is CASSGERGATDTQYF. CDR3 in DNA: TGTGCCAGCAGTGGGGAGCGGGGGGCCACAGATACGCAGTATTTT.

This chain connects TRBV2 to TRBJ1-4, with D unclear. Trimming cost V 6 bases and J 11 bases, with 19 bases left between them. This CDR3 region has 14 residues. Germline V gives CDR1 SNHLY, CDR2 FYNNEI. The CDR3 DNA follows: TGTGCCAGCAGGATGGGCAGCAATAATTTGAAACTGTTTTTT. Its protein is CASRMGSNNLKLFF. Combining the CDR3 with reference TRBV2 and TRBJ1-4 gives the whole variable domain EPEVTQTPSHQVTQMGQEVILRCVPISNHLYFYWYRQILGQKVEFLVSFYNNEISEKSEIFDDQFSVERPDGSNFTLKIRSTKLEDSAMYFCASRMGSNNLKLFFGSGTQLSVL.

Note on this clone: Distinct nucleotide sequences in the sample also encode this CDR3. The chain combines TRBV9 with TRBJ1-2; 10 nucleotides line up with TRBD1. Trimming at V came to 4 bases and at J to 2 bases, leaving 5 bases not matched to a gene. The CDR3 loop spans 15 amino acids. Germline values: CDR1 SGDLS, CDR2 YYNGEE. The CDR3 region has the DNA TGTGCCAGCAGCCCGAAGGACAGGGGGAACTATGGCTACACCTTC. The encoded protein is CASSPKDRGNYGYTF.